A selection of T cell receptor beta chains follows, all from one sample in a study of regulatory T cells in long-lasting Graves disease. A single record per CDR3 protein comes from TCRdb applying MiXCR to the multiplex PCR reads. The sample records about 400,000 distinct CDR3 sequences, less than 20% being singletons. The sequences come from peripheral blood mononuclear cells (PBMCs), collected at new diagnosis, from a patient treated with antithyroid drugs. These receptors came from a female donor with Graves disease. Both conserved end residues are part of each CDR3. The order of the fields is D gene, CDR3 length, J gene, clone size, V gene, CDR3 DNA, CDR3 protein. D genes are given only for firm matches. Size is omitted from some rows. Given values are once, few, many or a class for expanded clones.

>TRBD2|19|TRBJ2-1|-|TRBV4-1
TGCGCCAGCAGCCATGGGCTAGCGGGAAGTCTTAGCTCCTACAATGAGCAGTTCTTC
CASSHGLAGSLSSYNEQFF
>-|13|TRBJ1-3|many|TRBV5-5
TGTGCCAGCAGCCCTCCATCTGGAAACACCATATATTTT
CASSPPSGNTIYF
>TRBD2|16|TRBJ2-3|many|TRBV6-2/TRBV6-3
TGTGCCAGCAGTTACGGGGGGAGGGCCCCGACAGATACGCAGTATTTT
CASSYGGRAPTDTQYF
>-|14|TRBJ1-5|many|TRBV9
TGTGCCAGCAGCGTAGCATCGGACATGGGGCCCCAGCATTTT
CASSVASDMGPQHF
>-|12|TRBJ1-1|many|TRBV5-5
TGTGCCAGCAGCTCTATGGGCCCTGAAGCTTTCTTT
CASSSMGPEAFF
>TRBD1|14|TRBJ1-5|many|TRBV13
TGTGCCAGCAGCACCGGACAGGGAGGTCAGCCCCAGCATTTT
CASSTGQGGQPQHF
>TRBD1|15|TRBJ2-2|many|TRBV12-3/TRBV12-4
TGTGCCAGCGGCCTTGTGACAGGGATCACCGGGGAGCTGTTTTTT
CASGLVTGITGELFF
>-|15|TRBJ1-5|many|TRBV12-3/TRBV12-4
TGTGCCAGCAGTGGAGGTCGGACGGCCAATCAGCCCCAGCATTTT
CASSGGRTANQPQHF
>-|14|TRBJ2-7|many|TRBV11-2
TGTGCCAGCAGCTACCAGGGTACCCACTACGAGCAGTACTTC
CASSYQGTHYEQYF
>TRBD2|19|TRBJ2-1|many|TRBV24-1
TGTGCCACCAGTGAACCGGGACTAGCGGGAGAGACGGGGTACAATGAGCAGTTCTTC
CATSEPGLAGETGYNEQFF
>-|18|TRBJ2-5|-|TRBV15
TGTGCCACCAGCAGAGGAGGGGGAGGGGGAGGTTCACAAGAGACCCAGTACTTC
CATSRGGGGGGSQETQYF
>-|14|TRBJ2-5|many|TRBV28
TGTGCCAGCAGTTCAATCAACTACCAAGAGACCCAGTACTTC
CASSSINYQETQYF
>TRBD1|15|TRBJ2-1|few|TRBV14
TGTGCCAGCAGCCACAACCGGGACAGATACAATGAGCAGTTCTTC
CASSHNRDRYNEQFF
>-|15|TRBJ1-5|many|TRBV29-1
TGCAGCGTCACAGATGGGCTATATAGCAATCAGCCCCAGCATTTT
CSVTDGLYSNQPQHF
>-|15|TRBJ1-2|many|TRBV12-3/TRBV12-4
TGTGCCAGCAGTCCCGATACCGAACCCTACTATGGCTACACCTTC
CASSPDTEPYYGYTF
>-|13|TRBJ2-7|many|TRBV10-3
TGTGCCACCCGCGGACCTATGTCCTACGAGCAGTACTTC
CATRGPMSYEQYF
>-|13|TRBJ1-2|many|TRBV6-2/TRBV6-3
TGTGCCAGCAGTTCTACAGGGATTTGGGGCTACACCTTC
CASSSTGIWGYTF
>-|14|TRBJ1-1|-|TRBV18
TGTGCCACCCTCGAAGGGCGGCTGAACACTGAAGCTTTCTTT
CATLEGRLNTEAFF
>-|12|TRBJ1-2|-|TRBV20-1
TGCAGGGACCGACGAGCAGCCTATGGCTACACCTTC
CRDRRAAYGYTF
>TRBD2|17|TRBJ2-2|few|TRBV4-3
TGCGCCAGCAGCCAAGATCCCAGCGGGAGGGCCCCCGGGGAGCTGTTTTTT
CASSQDPSGRAPGELFF
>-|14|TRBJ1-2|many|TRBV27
TGTGCCAGCAGTTTATACAGCCCGCCTAACGGCTACACCTTC
CASSLYSPPNGYTF
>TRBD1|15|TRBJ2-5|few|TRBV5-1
TGCGCCAGCAGCTTCCAGGGGGCTGGGGAAGAGACCCAGTACTTC
CASSFQGAGEETQYF
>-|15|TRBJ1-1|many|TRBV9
TGTGCCAGCAGCGAGGGGGGGGCCAAGAACACTGAAGCTTTCTTT
CASSEGGAKNTEAFF
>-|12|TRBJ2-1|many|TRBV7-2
TGTGCCAGCCTCCTGGCCTACAATGAGCAGTTCTTC
CASLLAYNEQFF
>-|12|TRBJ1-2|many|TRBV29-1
TGCAGCGCCGACAGTGCTAACTATGGCTACACCTTC
CSADSANYGYTF
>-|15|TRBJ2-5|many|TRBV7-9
TGTGCCAGCAGCTCCCGGACTGAAAGCTGGGAGACCCAGTACTTC
CASSSRTESWETQYF
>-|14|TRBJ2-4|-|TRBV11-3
TGTGCCAGCAGCTTCCCCGGATCTGGAAACATTCAGTACTTC
CASSFPGSGNIQYF
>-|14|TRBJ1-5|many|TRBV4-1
TGCGCCAGCAGCCAAGGGCAACCTTATCAGCCCCAGCATTTT
CASSQGQPYQPQHF
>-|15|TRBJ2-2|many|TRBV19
TGTGCCAGTAGTTGGGACACCGCGAACACCGGGGAGCTGTTTTTT
CASSWDTANTGELFF